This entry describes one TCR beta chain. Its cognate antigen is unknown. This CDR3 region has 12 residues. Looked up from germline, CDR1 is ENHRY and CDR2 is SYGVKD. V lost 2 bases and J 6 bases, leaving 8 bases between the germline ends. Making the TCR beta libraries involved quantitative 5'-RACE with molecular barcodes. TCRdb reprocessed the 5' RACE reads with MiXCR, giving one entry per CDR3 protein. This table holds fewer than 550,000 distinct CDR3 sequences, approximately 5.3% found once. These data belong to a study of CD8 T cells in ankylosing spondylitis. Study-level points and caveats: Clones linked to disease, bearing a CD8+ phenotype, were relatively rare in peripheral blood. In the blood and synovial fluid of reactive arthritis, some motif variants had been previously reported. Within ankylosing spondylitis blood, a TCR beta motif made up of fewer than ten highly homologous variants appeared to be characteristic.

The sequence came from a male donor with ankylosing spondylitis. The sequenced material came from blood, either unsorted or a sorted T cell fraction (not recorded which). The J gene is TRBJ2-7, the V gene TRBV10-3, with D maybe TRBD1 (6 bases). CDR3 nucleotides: TGTGCCATCAGTGAGCCCAGGGGCGAGCAGTACTTC. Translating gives CAISEPRGEQYF.